This passage covers 13 T cell receptor beta chains from one sample sequenced in a study of blood T cell repertoires in COVID-19 (dated by TCRdb to 2019 to 2021). The receptor library was made with the immunoSEQ multiplex PCR assay. Drawn from immuneACCESS, this table holds only the in-frame rearrangements with V and J called that TCRdb kept. Clones are partly lost; checked studies trace under half to an unresolved V gene and leave the rest unexplained. Present in this sample are approximately 200,000 clones, about 86% of which were seen just once. Roughly 2% of the sample rests with the top ten. The sequenced material came from peripheral blood. The receptors derive from a woman between 50 and 59 years old with acute or convalescent COVID-19.

The CDR3 DNA is TGTGCCAGCAGCCGACCTAGTAAGGGGGCGAACACTGAAGCTTTCTTT. Residues: CASSRPSKGANTEAFF. This sequence joins TRBV4-2 and TRBJ1-1; 7 bases fit TRBD1. From germline, CDR1 is LGHNA and CDR2 YNFKEQ. Germline trimming cut 4 bases from V and 1 base from J; bases unmatched to any gene: 9. The CDR3 length is 16 residues.

The rearrangement uses TRBV11-2 and TRBJ2-5; D perhaps matches TRBD1 (6 bases). The CDR3 consists of 13 residues. V was shortened by 5 bases and J by 5 bases, with 12 bases between the two germline ends. Germline V gene sequence: CDR1 SGHAT, CDR2 FQNNGV. In DNA form, the CDR3 reads TGTGCCAGCAGCACACAGGGCGGGGAGACCCAGTACTTC. Translation gives CASSTQGGETQYF.

A few counts support this clone. The chain joins TRBV12-5 to TRBJ1-5; D is uncertain. V lost 7 bases and J lost 2, with 6 bases in between. The CDR3 contains 12 residues. CDR1 is LGHNT and CDR2 is FRNRAP in the germline V gene. CDR3 DNA: TGTGCTAGTGCCCAGGGCAATCAGCCCCAGCATTTT. This translates into CASAQGNQPQHF.

The J gene is TRBJ2-1, the V gene TRBV27; D not certain. Germline CDR1 and CDR2: MNHEY and SMNVEV (reference sequence). The V end lost 6 bases, the J end lost 6 bases, and 9 bases lay between the germline ends. The CDR3 consists of 12 residues. The CDR3 loop reads CASSKTRNEQFF. In DNA form, the CDR3 reads TGTGCCAGCAGCAAGACACGCAATGAGCAGTTCTTC.

The rearrangement uses TRBV4-2 and TRBJ1-2; tentative D call: TRBD1 (6 bases). V lost 3 bases to trimming and J lost 3 bases, with 17 bases between them. Germline loops: CDR1 LGHNA, CDR2 YNFKEQ. This CDR3 comprises 16 residues. The CDR3 DNA follows: TGTGCCAGCAGCCACGCTGGACAGTCAAGTGACTATGGCTACACCTTC. It encodes CASSHAGQSSDYGYTF.

The chain uses TRBV24-1 and TRBJ1-1; 9 bases map to TRBD1. CDR3 length: 16 residues. V shed 5 bases, J shed 4 bases, and the junction held 10 bases outside the gene matches. Germline CDR1 reads KGHDR; CDR2 reads SFDVKD. As DNA, the CDR3 is TGTGCCACCAGTGCCGGGACAGGGAGGGAGACCACTGAAGCTTTCTTT. This gives the protein CATSAGTGRETTEAFF.

This chain links TRBV15 with TRBJ1-1; 12 positions agree with TRBD1. The CDR3 has 17 residues. CDR1 and CDR2 from the germline V gene are LNHNV and YYDKDF (reference sequence). V was pared by 6 bases and J by 5 bases, with 13 bases of the junction left unmatched. Here the CDR3 reads CATRGSGQGALRTEAFF. For the CDR3, the DNA is TGTGCCACCAGGGGGTCGGGACAGGGGGCGCTCCGGACTGAAGCTTTCTTT.

This sequence joins TRBV10-3 and TRBJ1-1; 9 nucleotides agree with TRBD1. Germline V gene lookup returns CDR1 ENHRY and CDR2 SYGVKD. CDR3 length equals 14 residues. V shed 6 bases, J shed 5 bases, and the junction held 7 bases outside the gene matches. Written as DNA, the CDR3 is TGTGCCATCAGGGTACAGGGGGCCTTGACTGAAGCTTTCTTT. Protein: CAIRVQGALTEAFF.

This chain joins TRBV5-8 and TRBJ2-5; TRBD2 matches 8 bases. The CDR3 has 15 residues. From germline, CDR1 is SGHTS and CDR2 YDEGEE. V lost 3 bases to trimming and J lost 4 bases; unmatched junction nucleotides: 8. CDR3 in amino acids: CASSYQIAGGETQYF. CDR3 in DNA: TGTGCCAGCAGCTACCAGATTGCGGGGGGAGAGACCCAGTACTTC.

The CDR3 coding sequence is TGTGCCAGTGGGGAGGGACAGGGAGTTTTATTGGAAAAACTGTTTTTT. Protein sequence: CASGEGQGVLLEKLFF. The chain carries TRBV19 and TRBJ1-4; 9 bases match TRBD1. Unmatched junction bases numbered 15, after V lost 8 bases and J lost 8 bases. This CDR3 region has 16 residues. The germline gives CDR1 LNHDA, CDR2 SQIVND (reference sequence). Based on the CDR3 plus reference TRBV19 and TRBJ1-4, the full variable domain is DGGITQSPKYLFRKEGQNVTLSCEQNLNHDAMYWYRQDPGQGLRLIYYSQIVNDFQKGDIAEGYSVSREKKESFPLTVTSAQKNPTAFYLCASGEGQGVLLEKLFFGSGTQLSVL.

The chain recombines TRBV28 with TRBJ1-2; D gene ambiguous. The V gene's germline CDR1 is MDHEN and CDR2 SYDVKM. V gave up 6 bases and J gave up 4 bases, with 9 bases separating them. The CDR3 is 12 amino acids. The CDR3 region is CASSPGTYGYTF. The CDR3 region has the DNA TGTGCCAGCAGCCCGGGTACCTATGGCTACACCTTC.

The chain combines TRBV9 with TRBJ1-3, with D tentatively TRBD1 (5 bases). Trimming cost V 3 bases and J 8 bases, with 15 bases left between them. The CDR3 extends over 14 amino acids. CDR1 is SGDLS and CDR2 is YYNGEE in the germline V gene. CDR3 coding DNA: TGTGCCAGCAGCGGACGACAAACGGGGGACACCATATATTTT. This sequence encodes CASSGRQTGDTIYF.

The V and J genes are TRBV27 and TRBJ2-5, with 11 bases identical to TRBD2. The ends lost 5 bases at V and 3 bases at J; junction bases unmatched: 8. The CDR3 length is 16 residues. Germline CDR1 is MNHEY and CDR2 is SMNVEV (reference sequence). The CDR3: CASSKRTSGYKETQYF. Here the CDR3 DNA reads TGTGCCAGCAGTAAAAGGACTAGCGGGTATAAAGAGACCCAGTACTTC.